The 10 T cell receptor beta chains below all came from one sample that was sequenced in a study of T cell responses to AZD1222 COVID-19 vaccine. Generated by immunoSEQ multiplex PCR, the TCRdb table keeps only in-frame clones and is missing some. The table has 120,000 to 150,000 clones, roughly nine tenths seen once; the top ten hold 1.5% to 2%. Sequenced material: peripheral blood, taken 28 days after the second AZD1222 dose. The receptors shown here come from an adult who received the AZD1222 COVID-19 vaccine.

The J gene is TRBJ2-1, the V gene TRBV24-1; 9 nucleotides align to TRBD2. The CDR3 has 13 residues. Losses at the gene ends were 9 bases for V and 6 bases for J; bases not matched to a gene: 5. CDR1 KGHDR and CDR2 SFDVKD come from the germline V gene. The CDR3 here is CATGAGGLNEQFF. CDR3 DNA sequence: TGTGCCACCGGAGCGGGGGGCCTCAATGAGCAGTTCTTC.

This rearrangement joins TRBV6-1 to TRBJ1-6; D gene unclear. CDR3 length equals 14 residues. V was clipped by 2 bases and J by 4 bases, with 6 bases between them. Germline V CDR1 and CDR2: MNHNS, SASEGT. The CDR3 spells CASSERRYNSPLHF. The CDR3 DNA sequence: TGTGCCAGCAGTGAAAGGCGGTATAATTCACCCCTCCACTTT.

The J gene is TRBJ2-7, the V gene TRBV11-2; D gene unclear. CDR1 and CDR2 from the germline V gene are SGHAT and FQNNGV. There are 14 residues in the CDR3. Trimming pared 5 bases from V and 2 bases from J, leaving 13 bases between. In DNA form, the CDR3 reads TGTGCCAGCAGCACGGAAGCTCTAACCTACGAGCAGTACTTC. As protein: CASSTEALTYEQYF.

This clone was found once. The CDR3 protein is CASSRWGQPIFEQYF. DNA for the CDR3: TGTGCCAGCAGCAGGTGGGGACAGCCGATATTTGAGCAGTACTTC. The rearrangement links TRBV11-2 to TRBJ2-7; 7 bases line up with TRBD1. This CDR3 comprises 15 residues. V lost 5 bases to trimming and J lost 7 bases; unmatched junction nucleotides: 14. CDR1 SGHAT and CDR2 FQNNGV come from the germline V gene.

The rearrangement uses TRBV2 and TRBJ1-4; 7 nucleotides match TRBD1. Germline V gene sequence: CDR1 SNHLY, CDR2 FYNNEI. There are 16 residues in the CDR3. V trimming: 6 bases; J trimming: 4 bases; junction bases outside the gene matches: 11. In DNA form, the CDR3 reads TGTGCCAGCAGGAGAAGCCCCGGGACAGTTAATGAAAAACTGTTTTTT. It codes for CASRRSPGTVNEKLFF.

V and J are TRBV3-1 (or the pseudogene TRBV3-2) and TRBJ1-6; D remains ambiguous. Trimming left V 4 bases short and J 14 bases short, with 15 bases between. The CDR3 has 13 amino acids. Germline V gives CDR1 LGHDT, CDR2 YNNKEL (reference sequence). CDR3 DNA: TGTGCCAGCAGCCTATCCTCCCTTCAGGCCCTCCACTTT. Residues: CASSLSSLQALHF.

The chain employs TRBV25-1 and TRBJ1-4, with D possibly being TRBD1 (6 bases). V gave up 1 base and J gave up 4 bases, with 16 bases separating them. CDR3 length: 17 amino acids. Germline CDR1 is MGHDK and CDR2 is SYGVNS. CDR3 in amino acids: CASSESYPGGHNEKLFF. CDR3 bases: TGTGCCAGCAGTGAATCCTATCCCGGGGGCCATAATGAAAAACTGTTTTTT. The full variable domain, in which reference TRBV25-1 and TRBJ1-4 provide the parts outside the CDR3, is EADIYQTPRYLVIGTGKKITLECSQTMGHDKMYWYQQDPGMELHLIHYSYGVNSTEKGDLSSESTVSRIRTEHFPLTLESARPSHTSQYLCASSESYPGGHNEKLFFGSGTQLSVL.

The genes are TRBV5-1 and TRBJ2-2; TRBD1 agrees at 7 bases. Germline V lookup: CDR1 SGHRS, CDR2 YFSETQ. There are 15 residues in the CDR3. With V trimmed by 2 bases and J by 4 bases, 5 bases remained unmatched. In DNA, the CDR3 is TGCGCCAGCAGCTTCATTCCAGGGGGCACCGGGGAGCTGTTTTTT. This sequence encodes CASSFIPGGTGELFF.

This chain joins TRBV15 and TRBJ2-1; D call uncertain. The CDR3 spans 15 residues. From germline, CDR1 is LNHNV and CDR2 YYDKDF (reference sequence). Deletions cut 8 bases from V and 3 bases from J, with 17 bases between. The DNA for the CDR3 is TGTGCCACCCTCCGTGCCCTGGACCTCTACAATGAGCAGTTCTTC. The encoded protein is CATLRALDLYNEQFF.

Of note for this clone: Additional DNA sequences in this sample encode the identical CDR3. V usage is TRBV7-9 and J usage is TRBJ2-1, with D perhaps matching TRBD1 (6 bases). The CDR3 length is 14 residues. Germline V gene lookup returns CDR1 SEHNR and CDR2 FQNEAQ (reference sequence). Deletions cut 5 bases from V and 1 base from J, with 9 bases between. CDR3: CASSLGGSYNEQFF. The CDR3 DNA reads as TGTGCCAGCAGCCTAGGGGGATCCTACAATGAGCAGTTCTTC.